Following are 23 T cell receptor beta chains from one sample sequenced in a study of blood T cell repertoires in COVID-19. This table comes from immunoSEQ multiplex PCR, and its TCRdb copy is limited to in-frame clones, with some not included. Among approximately 170,000 clones, about 85% were seen once, and the ten largest hold 1% to 1.5%. The sequencing sample was made of peripheral blood. The origin of the receptors is a man aged 60-69 years who had recovered from COVID-19.

The chain carries TRBV24-1 and TRBJ2-1, with a weak D call TRBD1 (6 bases). Trimming left V 10 bases short and J 6 bases short, with 15 bases between. The CDR3 extends over 13 amino acids. Germline-derived CDR1 and CDR2 are KGHDR and SFDVKD. In DNA form, the CDR3 reads TGTGCCACTAGCTTGGGGGCCCTCAATGAGCAGTTCTTC. Translated, it gives CATSLGALNEQFF.

This clone was counted between two and nine times. The chain uses TRBV6-6 and TRBJ1-4; D is ambiguous. Germline lookup yields CDR1 MNHNY and CDR2 SVGAGI (reference sequence). V lost 0 bases, J lost 6 bases, and 8 bases lay in between. This CDR3 is built from 14 residues. Here the CDR3 DNA reads TGTGCCAGCAGTTACTCGGTTCAGGATGAAAAACTGTTTTTT. It yields the protein CASSYSVQDEKLFF.

The genes are TRBV11-2 and TRBJ2-3, with 9 bases lining up with TRBD2. This CDR3 region has 18 residues. Germline values: CDR1 SGHAT, CDR2 FQNNGV. The V and J ends lost 5 bases and 0 bases, in that order; junction bases with no gene match: 12. The CDR3 reads CASSPEGRGGTSTDTQYF. CDR3 DNA sequence: TGTGCCAGCAGCCCGGAGGGGCGGGGGGGCACTAGCACAGATACGCAGTATTTT.

V gene TRBV3-1 (or the pseudogene TRBV3-2) combines with J gene TRBJ1-4; no clear D. Trimming removed 2 bases at V and 2 bases at J, with 6 bases between. This CDR3 is 14 amino acids long. Germline V gene sequence: CDR1 LGHDT, CDR2 YNNKEL (reference sequence). The CDR3 reads CASSQFATNEKLFF. As DNA, the CDR3 is TGTGCCAGCAGCCAATTTGCGACTAATGAAAAACTGTTTTTT.

This sequence joins TRBV5-1 and TRBJ1-4; no clear D. V lost 4 bases to trimming and J lost 4 bases, with 14 bases between them. Germline V CDR1 and CDR2: SGHRS, YFSETQ. There are 15 residues in the CDR3. The CDR3 DNA is TGCGCCAGCAGCCCAACCCCCGGAGGTAATGAAAAACTGTTTTTT. Encoded protein: CASSPTPGGNEKLFF.

The chain employs TRBV6-5 and TRBJ1-4; maybe TRBD1 (6 bases). The CDR3 runs to 14 residues. Germline values: CDR1 MNHEY, CDR2 SVGAGI. V lost 8 bases to trimming and J lost 6 bases, with 16 bases between them. DNA for the CDR3: TGTGCCAGCCTCATGCGGGGGCTTGATGAAAAACTGTTTTTT. Translating it yields CASLMRGLDEKLFF.

The V gene is TRBV29-1, the J gene TRBJ2-7; D perhaps matches TRBD2 (5 bases). CDR1 SQVTM and CDR2 ANQGSEA come from the germline V gene. This CDR3 has 12 residues. V was trimmed by 4 bases and J by 5 bases, leaving 12 bases between them. The CDR3 region is CSVVRGTNEQYF. CDR3 nucleotides: TGCAGCGTTGTACGGGGAACGAACGAGCAGTACTTC.

V gene TRBV14 combines with J gene TRBJ2-2, with D perhaps matching TRBD2 (6 bases). The CDR3 totals 15 residues. Trimming cost V 4 bases and J 4 bases, with 13 bases left between them. Germline V lookup: CDR1 SGHDN, CDR2 FVKESK. CDR3 residues: CASSLNMGGTGELFF. CDR3 DNA sequence: TGTGCCAGCAGCCTCAACATGGGGGGCACCGGGGAGCTGTTTTTT.

This chain joins TRBV3-1 (or the pseudogene TRBV3-2) and TRBJ2-7; maybe TRBD2 (6 bases). Germline assignment: CDR1 LGHDT and CDR2 YNNKEL (reference sequence). Trimming pared 8 bases from V and 5 bases from J, leaving 19 bases between. CDR3 length: 14 amino acids. The CDR3 loop reads CASRRAKGSHEQYF. For the CDR3, the DNA is TGTGCCAGCCGGAGGGCTAAGGGGAGCCACGAGCAGTACTTC.

This sequence joins TRBV7-3 and TRBJ1-2; TRBD1 is a possible D gene (5 bases). CDR1 SGHTA and CDR2 FQGTGA come from the germline V gene. The CDR3 has 13 residues. V was pared by 2 bases and J by 6 bases, with 10 bases between. The chain's CDR3 is CASSLSGGDGYTF. CDR3 nucleotides: TGTGCCAGCAGCTTATCCGGAGGGGATGGCTACACCTTC.

V is TRBV10-3 and J is TRBJ1-2; 9 bases fit TRBD1. CDR1 and CDR2 from the germline V gene are ENHRY and SYGVKD. The trim removed 3 bases at V and 7 bases at J, leaving 12 bases unmatched. This CDR3 has 16 residues. The CDR3 DNA follows: TGTGCCATCAGTGATCCGTCTTTCACAGGGGGCTCTGGCTACACCTTC. As protein: CAISDPSFTGGSGYTF.

The CDR3 sequence is CASREGPSGNTIYF. The CDR3 region has the DNA TGTGCCAGCAGGGAGGGGCCATCTGGAAACACCATATATTTT. The chain uses TRBV7-9 and TRBJ1-3; D perhaps matches TRBD1 (5 bases). Trimming took 6 bases from V and 1 from J, leaving 10 bases between them. This CDR3 has 14 amino acids. CDR1 is SEHNR, CDR2 FQNEAQ, per germline (reference sequence).

This sequence joins TRBV15 and TRBJ1-2; weak D call: TRBD1 (5 bases). The CDR3 has 19 residues. Germline V lookup: CDR1 LNHNV, CDR2 YYDKDF (reference sequence). The V end was cut by 3 bases, the J end by 5 bases, with 28 bases between. CDR3 sequence (DNA): TGTGCCACCAGCAGGGGGGGAGGCCAATCGAACGCCTTGCGGTATGGCTACACCTTC. It specifies CATSRGGGQSNALRYGYTF.

This CDR3 reads CASSDRTVDYEQYF. The CDR3 DNA follows: TGTGCCAGCAGTGATCGGACAGTAGACTACGAGCAGTACTTC. The chain links TRBV6-1 to TRBJ2-7; the D gene is possibly TRBD1 (6 bases). Trimming took 3 bases from V and 3 from J, leaving 12 bases between them. CDR3 length: 14 amino acids. From germline, CDR1 is MNHNS and CDR2 SASEGT.

The chain is built from TRBV5-1 and TRBJ1-2, with TRBD1 identical over 10 bases. The CDR3 runs 15 residues. The J segment lost 6 bases and the V segment lost 0 bases, leaving 5 bases of the junction unmatched. Germline V gene lookup returns CDR1 SGHRS and CDR2 YFSETQ. CDR3 amino acids: CASSLAGQGRDGYTF. DNA of the CDR3: TGCGCCAGCAGCTTGGCGGGACAGGGGCGGGATGGCTACACCTTC.

The genes are TRBV5-1 and TRBJ2-1, with a weak D call TRBD1 (5 bases). CDR3 size: 17 residues. V lost 5 bases and J lost 0, with 18 bases in between. CDR1 SGHRS and CDR2 YFSETQ come from the germline V gene. The CDR3 DNA sequence: TGCGCCAGCAGGGCAGGGTCCCCCTCAAGCTCCTACAATGAGCAGTTCTTC. Its translation is CASRAGSPSSSYNEQFF.

The rearrangement uses TRBV6-5 and TRBJ1-4; no definite D call. With 6 bases removed from V and 5 bases from J, the gap between germline ends came to 13 bases. Germline V gives CDR1 MNHEY, CDR2 SVGAGI. The CDR3 is made up of 14 amino acids. CDR3 residues: CASSVRIGNEKLFF. CDR3 nucleotide sequence: TGTGCCAGCAGCGTCAGGATTGGGAATGAAAAACTGTTTTTT.

This chain connects TRBV12-5 to TRBJ1-2; maybe TRBD1 (6 bases). The CDR3 is 16 amino acids. V lost 6 bases and J lost 4, with 21 bases in between. Germline V gives CDR1 LGHNT, CDR2 FRNRAP. CDR3 sequence reads: CASGHPRDRLRYGYTF. CDR3 nucleotide sequence: TGTGCTAGTGGGCACCCTAGAGACAGGTTACGCTATGGCTACACCTTC. The whole variable domain, filled in from reference TRBV12-5 and TRBJ1-2, reads DARVTQTPRHKVTEMGQEVTMRCQPILGHNTVFWYRQTMMQGLELLAYFRNRAPLDDSGMPKDRFSAEMPDATLATLKIQPSEPRDSAVYFCASGHPRDRLRYGYTFGSGTRLTVV.

This clone was seen just once. The CDR3 is CASSLRGTPGNEKLFF. CDR3 bases: TGTGCCAGCAGCTTGCGAGGCACCCCGGGGAATGAAAAACTGTTTTTT. The gene calls are TRBV5-6 and TRBJ1-4; no firm D call. V was cut by 1 base and J by 5 bases, with 15 bases left in between. CDR1 is SGHDT and CDR2 is YYEEEE in the germline V gene. The CDR3 contains 16 residues. The whole variable domain, remainder taken from reference TRBV5-6 and TRBJ1-4, is DAGVTQSPTHLIKTRGQQVTLRCSPKSGHDTVSWYQQALGQGPQFIFQYYEEEERQRGNFPDRFSGHQFPNYSSELNVNALLLGDSALYLCASSLRGTPGNEKLFFGSGTQLSVL.

This sequence joins TRBV6-5 and TRBJ2-5; 7 positions agree with TRBD2. J gave up 1 base and V 6 bases, and 5 bases lay outside the gene matches. CDR3 size: 14 residues. Germline loops: CDR1 MNHEY, CDR2 SVGAGI. CDR3 region: CASSQRGAQETQYF. CDR3 nucleotide sequence: TGTGCCAGCAGCCAGCGGGGAGCCCAAGAGACCCAGTACTTC.

The genes are TRBV5-1 and TRBJ1-1, with TRBD1 as a possible D gene (5 bases). Germline values: CDR1 SGHRS, CDR2 YFSETQ. The length of the CDR3 is 13 residues. The V gene lost 2 bases and the J gene lost 4 bases, with 9 bases spanning the gap. The DNA for the CDR3 is TGCGCCAGCAGCTTAACAGGAAGCACTGAAGCTTTCTTT. This translates into CASSLTGSTEAFF.

CDR3: CASSVLTGSNEKLFF. The CDR3, as DNA: TGTGCCAGCAGCGTCCTAACAGGGAGTAATGAAAAACTGTTTTTT. V and J are TRBV9 and TRBJ1-4, with D perhaps matching TRBD1 (6 bases). Between the trimmed V and J ends, which lost 2 bases and 4 bases, there was a span of 12 bases. The germline V gene has CDR1 SGDLS and CDR2 YYNGEE. CDR3 size: 15 residues.

This clone appeared a few times. The chain carries TRBV9 and TRBJ2-1, with D possibly TRBD2 on 6 matching bases. This CDR3 is built from 12 residues. The V gene's germline CDR1 is SGDLS and CDR2 YYNGEE. Trimming took 3 bases from V and 9 from J, leaving 10 bases between them. The CDR3: CASSDSGREQFF. CDR3 coding DNA: TGTGCCAGCAGCGATAGCGGCCGTGAGCAGTTCTTC.